This TCR beta chain was sequenced in a study of T cells in Graves' hyperthyroidism and ophthalmopathy (dated by TCRdb to the late 2010s). Background for the entire study: Peripheral blood samples were taken at the time of initial diagnosis, prior to any treatment. TCR Vbeta CDR3 sequencing of fewer than 150 peripheral blood samples (43 ophthalmopathy, around 80 hyperthyroidism and approximately 17 progressor patients) is reported in the paper. To identify distinguishing TCR V-J signatures, a discovery cohort of some 100 patients was used, comprising 40 to 45 with Graves' ophthalmopathy and some 60 with stable Graves' hyperthyroidism. After sampling, hyperthyroidism patients received methimazole starting at 30 mg daily, and ophthalmopathy patients received high-dose intravenous methylprednisolone. The study also compared thyroid tissue and blood T-cell repertoires from a handful of Graves' hyperthyroidism patients. The 90 to 100 discovery patients were randomly divided into training and test sets at a 7:3 ratio. Prospective prediction of ophthalmopathy was tested in an independent validation cohort of fewer than 20 hyperthyroidism patients and some 17 patients who later progressed to ophthalmopathy. Results and caveats for the whole study, not just this receptor: A model built on a 13 V-J signature distinguished ophthalmopathy from stable hyperthyroidism, reaching about 88% sensitivity and around 82% specificity in cross-validation and 80%/75% in testing. In validation, the model predicted progression to ophthalmopathy a median of 6.5 months before onset, with roughly 68% sensitivity and about 72% specificity. Blood samples also contained most of the expanded thyroid clonotypes (frequency above 0.001), which suggests that blood repertoires may reflect thyroid immune responses. No statistical method was used to set the sample size in advance, and investigators knew the group allocation.

As encoded in the germline V gene (reference sequence), CDR1 is SGHKS while CDR2 is YYEKEE. From its cysteine to its phenylalanine, the CDR3 spans 15 amino acids. Of all the DNA, just the CDR3 is kept, 45 bases in frame from base 1. In the ophthalmopathy patients, disease was moderately to severely active, with a Clinical Activity Score of 3 or more, a NOSPECS grade of 4 or more, and a duration of less than 3 months. Any patient with an uncontrolled infection, another autoimmune disease, pregnancy or lactation was excluded. Diagnoses were based on clinical symptoms, serum thyroxine and TRAb, thyroid ultrasound and orbital computed tomography. PBMCs were separated from roughly 10 ml of fresh peripheral blood using Ficoll-Paque density gradient centrifugation. Trizol reagent was used to extract total RNA, and RNA quality was then checked on an Agilent 2100 Bioanalyzer. The TCR beta CDR3 regions were amplified from RNA transcripts. For the first round of RT-PCR on the TCR CDR3, the HTBI primer set was used together with the Qiagen OneStep RT-PCR kit. A second multiplex PCR round built the libraries, followed by size selection and purification. The libraries were sequenced on an Illumina HiSeq2000 using paired-end 100 bp reads. From the authors' description of their analysis: SOAPnuke was used to process the raw data, removing reads that contained adapters or uncalled bases, had a mean Phred below 15, or lacked an exact match to the constant primer or identifier. High-quality paired reads were merged using COPE v1.2.5, and each unique nucleotide sequence was defined as a clonotype. Clonotypes were aligned to IMGT TRBV, TRBD and TRBJ reference segments using MiTCR v1.1. The analysis included only V-J combinations with a frequency above 0.0001, which together covered over 98% of the repertoires. A TCS score was defined as the ratio between F50 (clonal expansion) and ExV (chaos), using BLOSUM62-based TCRdist between CDR3 peptides within each V-J. Welch's t-statistics and random forest reduced 500 to 550 V-J features to about 12, which were used in a naive Bayes classifier (R e1071). The public reads were run again by TCRdb, first through fastp at Q25 and then through MiXCR, and only productive beta chains were kept. Rows with a matching CDR3 protein are joined into one entry that keeps the most common DNA and genes. The V and J calls here are based on TCRdb, not the publication. Here the sample has a few hundred thousand distinct CDR3 sequences; less than 20% occur a single time. Around two fifths of the sample belongs to the ten largest clones.

On this clonotype itself: Its target antigen remains unknown. It has no much larger one-base neighbor in the sample; base qualities were not kept.

Input material: blood. Rearrangement joined TRBV5-5 to TRBJ2-7; the D gene is perhaps TRBD1 or TRBD2, as each covers 6 bases. The J call is doubtful: the DNA matches TRBJ2-1 better. This receptor was taken from a man in his late teens or twenties with Graves' ophthalmopathy. CDR3 sequence: CASGSPLGGSYEQFF. The nucleotide sequence is TGTGCCAGCGGCAGCCCTTTGGGGGGCTCCTACGAGCAGTTCTTC.